The rows below give T cell receptor beta chains drawn from one sample of a study of control samples from healthy donors and cancer patients. TCRdb's table, derived via immunoSEQ multiplex PCR, lists solely in-frame clones and lacks some. The sample has about 180,000 clones; 90% are singletons. The specimen was blood. The receptor set was obtained from a woman in her forties or fifties in good health. Both conserved end residues are part of each CDR3. The order of the fields is V gene, clone size, J gene, CDR3 protein. The size entry is marked missing in some rows and otherwise reads once, few, many or a size class.

v_gene: TRBV24-1; abundance: .; j_gene: TRBJ2-5; CDR3aa: CATSDGTGGETQYF
v_gene: TRBV3-1/TRBV3-2; abundance: .; j_gene: TRBJ2-3; CDR3aa: CASSPDPAGGPLSTDTQYF
v_gene: TRBV18; abundance: .; j_gene: TRBJ1-1; CDR3aa: CASSRSTGTGGNTEAFF
v_gene: TRBV3-1/TRBV3-2; abundance: few; j_gene: TRBJ1-5; CDR3aa: CASSQDLRWDNQPQHF
v_gene: TRBV7-8; abundance: .; j_gene: TRBJ1-6; CDR3aa: CASSVWRDSPLHF
v_gene: TRBV20-1; abundance: .; j_gene: TRBJ2-5; CDR3aa: CSARVWETQYF
v_gene: TRBV9; abundance: once; j_gene: TRBJ2-1; CDR3aa: CASSVEPVYNEQFF
v_gene: TRBV19; abundance: .; j_gene: TRBJ1-2; CDR3aa: CASSIVPGQTEGYTF
v_gene: TRBV11-1; abundance: .; j_gene: TRBJ1-1; CDR3aa: CASSFRQLGTEAFF
v_gene: TRBV5-1; abundance: .; j_gene: TRBJ1-1; CDR3aa: CASSPGQGWEAFF
v_gene: TRBV4-1; abundance: .; j_gene: TRBJ1-3; CDR3aa: CASSQDSGRNTIYF
v_gene: TRBV27; abundance: .; j_gene: TRBJ1-6; CDR3aa: CASSLARVSPLHF
v_gene: TRBV7-7; abundance: .; j_gene: TRBJ2-6; CDR3aa: CASSFDPKSGNVLTF
v_gene: TRBV18; abundance: .; j_gene: TRBJ1-1; CDR3aa: CASSEQGSDTEAFF
v_gene: TRBV4-2; abundance: .; j_gene: TRBJ2-1; CDR3aa: CASSQEGTRGGNEQFF
v_gene: TRBV28; abundance: .; j_gene: TRBJ1-3; CDR3aa: CASSLVGQGIPGNTIYF
v_gene: TRBV27; abundance: .; j_gene: TRBJ1-1; CDR3aa: CASSFSRGLNTEAFF
v_gene: TRBV5-1; abundance: .; j_gene: TRBJ1-2; CDR3aa: CASAGTQRTMEVGYTF
v_gene: TRBV14; abundance: .; j_gene: TRBJ2-5; CDR3aa: CASSQLGTGQETQYF
v_gene: TRBV28; abundance: .; j_gene: TRBJ2-5; CDR3aa: CASSLGVLGTQYF
v_gene: TRBV12-3/TRBV12-4; abundance: .; j_gene: TRBJ2-7; CDR3aa: CASSRTYEQYF
v_gene: TRBV18; abundance: .; j_gene: TRBJ1-6; CDR3aa: CASSPGTANNSPLHF
v_gene: TRBV5-6; abundance: .; j_gene: TRBJ1-2; CDR3aa: CASSLDTNYGYTF
v_gene: TRBV7-2; abundance: .; j_gene: TRBJ2-5; CDR3aa: CASSFVGQETQYF
v_gene: TRBV7-3; abundance: .; j_gene: TRBJ2-1; CDR3aa: CASSFLAGGPGNEQFF
v_gene: TRBV7-3; abundance: .; j_gene: TRBJ2-1; CDR3aa: CASSPSGGIYNEQFF
v_gene: TRBV6-2/TRBV6-3; abundance: .; j_gene: TRBJ2-7; CDR3aa: CASSLDRATMQYF
v_gene: TRBV6-6; abundance: .; j_gene: TRBJ2-7; CDR3aa: CASSLRDYEQYF
v_gene: TRBV7-6; abundance: .; j_gene: TRBJ2-1; CDR3aa: CASSSIPLAGGYDEQFF
v_gene: TRBV11-3; abundance: once; j_gene: TRBJ1-1; CDR3aa: CASSTTGGTEAFF
v_gene: TRBV4-3; abundance: .; j_gene: TRBJ2-3; CDR3aa: CASSQVPATAADTQYF
v_gene: TRBV18; abundance: once; j_gene: TRBJ1-4; CDR3aa: CASSGRESNEKLFF
v_gene: TRBV3-1/TRBV3-2; abundance: .; j_gene: TRBJ2-3; CDR3aa: CAASAGLGTDTQYF
v_gene: TRBV15; abundance: .; j_gene: TRBJ1-5; CDR3aa: CATSREGSKGLLTQPQHF
v_gene: TRBV7-9; abundance: .; j_gene: TRBJ1-5; CDR3aa: CASSLDLSLGGGNQPQHF
v_gene: TRBV30; abundance: once; j_gene: TRBJ1-6; CDR3aa: CAWSAGGSNSPLHF
v_gene: TRBV7-2; abundance: .; j_gene: TRBJ2-3; CDR3aa: CASSYKSSTDTQYF
v_gene: TRBV7-9; abundance: .; j_gene: TRBJ2-1; CDR3aa: CASSLGPDRGPILKQFF
v_gene: TRBV28; abundance: .; j_gene: TRBJ2-3; CDR3aa: CASSLPGGGADTQYF
v_gene: TRBV27; abundance: .; j_gene: TRBJ2-1; CDR3aa: CASSLSGSSYNEQFF
v_gene: TRBV3-1/TRBV3-2; abundance: .; j_gene: TRBJ2-3; CDR3aa: CASSHLAGGGFADTQYF
v_gene: TRBV10-3; abundance: .; j_gene: TRBJ1-5; CDR3aa: CAIGNRGSDQPQHF
v_gene: TRBV6-6; abundance: once; j_gene: TRBJ2-1; CDR3aa: CASSYTGLKQFF
v_gene: TRBV28; abundance: .; j_gene: TRBJ2-5; CDR3aa: CASSTYQETQYF
v_gene: TRBV7-9; abundance: .; j_gene: TRBJ1-4; CDR3aa: CASSSTNRAHEKLFF